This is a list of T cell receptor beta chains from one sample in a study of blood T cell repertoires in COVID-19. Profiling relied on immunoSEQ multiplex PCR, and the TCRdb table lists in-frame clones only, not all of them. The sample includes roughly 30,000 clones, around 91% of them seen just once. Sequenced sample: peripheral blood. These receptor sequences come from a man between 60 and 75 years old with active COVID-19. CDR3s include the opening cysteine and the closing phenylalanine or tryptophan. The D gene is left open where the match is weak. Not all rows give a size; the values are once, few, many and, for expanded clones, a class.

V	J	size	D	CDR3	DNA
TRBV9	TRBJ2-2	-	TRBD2	CASSVDPTSGVRGELFF	TGTGCCAGCAGCGTAGATCCGACTAGCGGGGTTCGGGGGGAGCTGTTTTTT
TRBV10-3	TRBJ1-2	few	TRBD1	CAISDRGNYGYTF	TGTGCCATCAGCGACAGGGGTAACTATGGCTACACCTTC
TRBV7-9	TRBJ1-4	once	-	CASSPGQTEKLFF	TGTGCCAGCAGCCCCGGACAGACTGAAAAACTGTTTTTT
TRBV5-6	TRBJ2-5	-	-	CASGFRDKVYQETQYF	TGTGCCAGCGGCTTCCGGGACAAAGTTTACCAAGAGACCCAGTACTTC
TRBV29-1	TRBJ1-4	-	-	CSVYYERTAGSEKLFF	TGCAGCGTTTACTATGAAAGGACCGCGGGCTCGGAAAAACTGTTTTTT
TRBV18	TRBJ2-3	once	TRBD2	CASSPLAGSDTQYF	TGTGCCAGCTCACCTCTAGCGGGGTCAGATACGCAGTATTTT
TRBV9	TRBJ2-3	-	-	CASSASGTSTDTQYF	TGTGCCAGCAGCGCCTCCGGGACTAGCACAGATACGCAGTATTTT
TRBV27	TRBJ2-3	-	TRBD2	CASIRLALGPDTQYF	TGTGCCAGCATTCGACTAGCCCTGGGCCCAGATACGCAGTATTTT
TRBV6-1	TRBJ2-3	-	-	CASSEAASRTDTQYF	TGTGCCAGCAGTGAAGCCGCGTCGCGCACAGATACGCAGTATTTT
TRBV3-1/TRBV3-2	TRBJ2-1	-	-	CASSQDWSRVSSYNEQFF	TGTGCCAGCAGCCAAGACTGGTCCCGGGTGAGCTCCTACAATGAGCAGTTCTTC
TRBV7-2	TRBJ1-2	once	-	CASSARRGGLNYGYTF	TGTGCCAGCAGTGCTCGACGGGGGGGGCTAAACTATGGCTACACCTTC
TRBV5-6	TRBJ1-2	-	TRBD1	CASSGSSDRVIKGYTF	TGTGCCAGCAGCGGATCTTCGGACAGGGTGATAAAGGGCTACACCTTC
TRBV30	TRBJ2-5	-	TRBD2	CAWSYQRGGQETQYF	TGTGCCTGGAGTTACCAGCGGGGGGGCCAAGAGACCCAGTACTTC
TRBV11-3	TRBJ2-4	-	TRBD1	CASSYGTGAKNIQYF	TGTGCCAGCAGCTACGGGACAGGGGCCAAAAACATTCAGTACTTC
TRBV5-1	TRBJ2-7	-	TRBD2	CASSSGQGLSSGGAYF	TGCGCCAGCAGCTCGGGACAGGGGCTCTCTAGCGGGGGGGCCTACTTC
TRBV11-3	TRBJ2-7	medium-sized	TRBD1	CASSPWGTGSYEQYF	TGTGCCAGCAGTCCATGGGGGACAGGGTCCTACGAGCAGTACTTC
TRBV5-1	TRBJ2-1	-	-	CASSSGGGGPRNEQFF	TGCGCCAGCAGCTCCGGAGGGGGGGGGCCGAGGAATGAGCAGTTCTTC
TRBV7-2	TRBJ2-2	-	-	CASSFQSNTGELFF	TGTGCCAGCAGCTTCCAAAGCAACACCGGGGAGCTGTTTTTT
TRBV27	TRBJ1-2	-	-	CASSLRENYGYTF	TGTGCCAGCAGTTTGCGGGAAAACTATGGCTACACCTTC
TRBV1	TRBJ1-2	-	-	CTSSQTGTGNGYTF	TGCACCAGCAGCCAGACTGGGACAGGGAATGGCTACACCTTC
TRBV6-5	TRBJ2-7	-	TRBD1	CASSYSNRGLYEQYF	TGTGCCAGCAGTTACTCGAACAGGGGGCTATACGAGCAGTACTTC
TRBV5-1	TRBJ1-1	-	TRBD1	CASSVATGGYEAFF	TGCGCCAGCAGCGTTGCGACAGGGGGCTACGAAGCTTTCTTT
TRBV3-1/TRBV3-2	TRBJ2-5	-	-	CASSQGQGPQYF	TGTGCCAGCAGCCAGGGGCAGGGCCCCCAGTACTTC
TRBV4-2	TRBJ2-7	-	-	CASSQGLEALYEQYF	TGTGCCAGCAGCCAAGGGCTAGAGGCTCTCTACGAGCAGTACTTC
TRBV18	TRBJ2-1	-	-	CASSPRQADAEQFF	TGTGCCAGCTCACCACGGCAGGCTGATGCAGAGCAGTTCTTC
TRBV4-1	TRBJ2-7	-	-	CASSRRAGAYEQYF	TGCGCCAGCAGCCGACGGGCCGGGGCCTACGAGCAGTACTTC
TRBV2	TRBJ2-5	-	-	CASSESSVGGGETQYF	TGTGCCAGCAGTGAAAGCAGCGTGGGAGGTGGAGAGACCCAGTACTTC
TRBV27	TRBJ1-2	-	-	CASGGIGGYTF	TGTGCCAGCGGGGGGATTGGCGGCTACACCTTC
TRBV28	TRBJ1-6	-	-	CASSPPRGSSPLHF	TGTGCCAGCAGCCCCCCCCGGGGTAGTTCACCCCTCCACTTT
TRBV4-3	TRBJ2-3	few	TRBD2	CASSQDFSPGAGPHLGTDTQYF	TGCGCCAGCAGCCAAGATTTCAGTCCGGGAGCGGGGCCCCATCTGGGCACAGATACGCAGTATTTT
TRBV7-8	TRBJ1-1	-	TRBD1	CASSLPGTVNTEAFF	TGTGCCAGCAGCTTACCCGGGACAGTGAACACTGAAGCTTTCTTT
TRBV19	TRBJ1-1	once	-	CASSPRGGKGEAFF	TGTGCCAGTAGTCCTCGCGGGGGTAAGGGTGAAGCTTTCTTT
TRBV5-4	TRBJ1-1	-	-	CASSREWGTEAFF	TGTGCCAGCAGCCGGGAATGGGGCACTGAAGCTTTCTTT
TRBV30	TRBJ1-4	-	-	CAWSKSHGGEKLFF	TGTGCCTGGAGCAAAAGCCACGGAGGAGAAAAACTGTTTTTT
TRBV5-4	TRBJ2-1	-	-	CASSLGSSSYNEQFF	TGTGCCAGCAGCTTAGGATCTAGCTCCTACAATGAGCAGTTCTTC
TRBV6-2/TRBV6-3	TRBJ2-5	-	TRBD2	CASSLASGPQETQYF	TGTGCCAGCAGTTTAGCTAGCGGGCCCCAAGAGACCCAGTACTTC
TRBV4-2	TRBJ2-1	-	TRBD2	CASSQSGGAGGDEQFF	TGTGCCAGCAGCCAGTCCGGAGGAGCGGGGGGCGATGAGCAGTTCTTC